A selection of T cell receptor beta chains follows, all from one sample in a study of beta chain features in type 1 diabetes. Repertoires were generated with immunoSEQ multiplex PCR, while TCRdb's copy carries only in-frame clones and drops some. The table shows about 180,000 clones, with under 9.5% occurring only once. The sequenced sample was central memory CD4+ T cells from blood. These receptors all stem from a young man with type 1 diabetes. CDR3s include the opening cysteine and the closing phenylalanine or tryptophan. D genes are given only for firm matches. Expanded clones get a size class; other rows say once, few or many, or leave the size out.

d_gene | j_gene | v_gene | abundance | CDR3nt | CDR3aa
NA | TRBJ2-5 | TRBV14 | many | TGTGCCAGCAGCCAAGAGGGCAAAATAGAGACCCAGTACTTC | CASSQEGKIETQYF
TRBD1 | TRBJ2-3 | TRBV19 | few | TGTGCCAGTAGCCAGTGGACAGGCAATACGCAGTATTTT | CASSQWTGNTQYF
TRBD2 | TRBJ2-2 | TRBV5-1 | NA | TGCGCCAGCACCCCAGGGACTAGCGGAGACGGCGGGGAGCTGTTTTTT | CASTPGTSGDGGELFF
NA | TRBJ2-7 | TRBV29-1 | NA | TGCAGCGTTCAGGGGGGCCGGGGGGAGCAGTACTTC | CSVQGGRGEQYF
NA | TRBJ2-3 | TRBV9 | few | TGTGCCAGCCGGGGGGCGGCGACAGATACGCAGTATTTT | CASRGAATDTQYF
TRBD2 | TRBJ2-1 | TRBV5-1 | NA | TGCGCCAGCAGCTTGGATCCGGGGGGGCCCCAGTTCTTC | CASSLDPGGPQFF
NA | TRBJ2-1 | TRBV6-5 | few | TGTGCCAGCAGTTACTCGTCCCGGGGGTACAATGAGCAGTTCTTC | CASSYSSRGYNEQFF
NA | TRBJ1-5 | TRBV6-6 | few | TGTGCCGGAGCCTCAGGGAGCAATCAGCCCCAGCATTTT | CAGASGSNQPQHF
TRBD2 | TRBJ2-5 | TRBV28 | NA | TGTGCCAGCAGACACCCAGCGGGAGAAGGGGGAGAGACCCAGTACTTC | CASRHPAGEGGETQYF
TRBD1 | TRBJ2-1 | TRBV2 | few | TGTGCCAGCAGTGACGACAGGGGGAGCTCCTACAATGAGCAGTTCTTC | CASSDDRGSSYNEQFF
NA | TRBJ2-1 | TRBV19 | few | TGTGCCAGTAGTAAAGGCTTTCGCGGTGAGCAGTTCTTC | CASSKGFRGEQFF
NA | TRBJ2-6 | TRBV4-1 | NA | TGCGCCAGCAGCGCAACAGGGTCGATCTCTGGGGCCAACGTCCTGACTTTC | CASSATGSISGANVLTF
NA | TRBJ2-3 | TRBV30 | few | TGTGCCTGCGGTGTGGGAGGAACAGATACGCAGTATTTT | CACGVGGTDTQYF
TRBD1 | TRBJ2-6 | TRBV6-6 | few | TGTGCCAGCAGATCACAGGGGGCCGGGGCCAACGTCCTGACTTTC | CASRSQGAGANVLTF
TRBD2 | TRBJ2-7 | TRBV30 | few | TGTGCCTGGAGTCTACCCTATGGGCGGGAGTTTTACGAGCAGTACTTC | CAWSLPYGREFYEQYF